This TCR beta chain was sequenced in a study of blood T cell repertoires in COVID-19. Across the whole study: The United States, Italy and Spain provided the acute and convalescent COVID-19 samples.

This CDR3 is built from 15 residues. Trimming pared 5 bases from V and 0 bases from J, leaving 11 bases between. The V gene's germline CDR1 is MGHRA and CDR2 YSYEKL. Original analysis: Estimated nucleated cell counts came from reference gene primer amplification. Profiling relied on immunoSEQ multiplex PCR, and the TCRdb table lists in-frame clones only, not all of them. Clonal size and the V and J genes are those of that table, whereas D and trimming came from the DNA. The sample holds 430,000 or so clones; 88% are singletons and the top ten take over 1.5%. The sequencing sample was made of PBMCs or T cells enriched from blood (not recorded which). The receptor comes from a woman aged 35 to 49 who had recovered from COVID-19. The V and J genes are TRBV4-1 and TRBJ2-1; D perhaps matches TRBD1 (6 bases). The CDR3 loop reads CASSYGTISYNEQFF. CDR3 bases: TGCGCCAGCAGCTACGGGACAATCTCCTACAATGAGCAGTTCTTC.